These 27 T cell receptor beta chains originate from one sample sequenced in a study of cytotoxic CD8 clonotypes in ibrutinib-treated CLL. Sequencing used immunoSEQ multiplex PCR; TCRdb keeps in-frame clones, though not all of them. The table records over 70,000 clones, 70% to 80% of them present only once. The input for sequencing was PBMCs, taken after 12 months of ibrutinib treatment. The receptors were gathered from a human donor with chronic lymphocytic leukemia.

V is TRBV28 and J is TRBJ2-7; possible D gene TRBD2, 6 bases. V was cut by 11 bases and J by 5 bases, with 16 bases left in between. In germline, CDR1 is MDHEN, CDR2 SYDVKM. There are 12 residues in the CDR3. This CDR3 reads CARPPAGHEQYF. In nucleotides, the CDR3 is TGTGCCCGACCCCCTGCGGGGCACGAGCAGTACTTC.

This rearrangement joins TRBV5-4 to TRBJ2-7, with 7 bases fitting TRBD1. The CDR3 contains 14 residues. Trimming took 9 bases from V and 2 from J; bases not matched to a gene: 11. The germline CDR1 and CDR2 sequences are SGHNT and YYREEE (reference sequence). This CDR3 is CAMNTTGVPYEQYF. DNA of the CDR3: TGTGCCATGAATACAACAGGGGTCCCCTACGAGCAGTACTTC.

This chain connects TRBV28 to TRBJ2-4; tentatively, D is TRBD1 (6 bases). Germline loops: CDR1 MDHEN, CDR2 SYDVKM. V dropped 7 bases and J dropped 0 bases, with 19 bases sitting between them. This CDR3 region has 17 residues. CDR3 in amino acids: CASTPQAGVVAKNIQYF. CDR3 bases: TGTGCCAGCACCCCTCAGGCAGGGGTGGTAGCCAAAAACATTCAGTACTTC.

The rearrangement joins TRBV28 to TRBJ2-7; either TRBD1 or TRBD2 may fit D (5 bases each). The CDR3 runs to 13 residues. Germline CDR1 is MDHEN and CDR2 is SYDVKM. V was cut by 4 bases and J by 2 bases, with 9 bases left in between. The DNA for the CDR3 is TGTGCCAGCAGTTGGGACGGACCCTACGAGCAGTACTTC. Protein: CASSWDGPYEQYF.

The chain carries TRBV9 and TRBJ2-2; unclear D gene. Trimming left V 0 bases short and J 2 bases short, with 8 bases between. CDR1 and CDR2 (germline): SGDLS, YYNGEE. This CDR3 is built from 15 residues. The CDR3 DNA sequence: TGTGCCAGCAGCGTAGGTATCTTTAACACCGGGGAGCTGTTTTTT. Translating gives CASSVGIFNTGELFF.

The chain carries TRBV7-8 and TRBJ1-4; D not resolved. The CDR3 consists of 13 residues. Germline assignment: CDR1 SGHVS and CDR2 FQNEAQ. Deletions cut 5 bases from V and 8 bases from J, with 12 bases between. This CDR3 reads CASSPDTREKLFF. The CDR3 DNA sequence: TGTGCCAGCAGCCCGGATACTCGGGAAAAACTGTTTTTT.

V and J are TRBV7-9 and TRBJ2-1; D gene ambiguous. With 5 bases removed from V and 8 bases from J, the gap between germline ends came to 19 bases. CDR1 and CDR2 from the germline V gene are SEHNR and FQNEAQ (reference sequence). The CDR3 totals 15 residues. For the CDR3, the DNA is TGTGCCAGCAGCCCCTACCGAGGCGGAGAAGATGAGCAGTTCTTC. Translated, it gives CASSPYRGGEDEQFF.

This chain connects TRBV30 to TRBJ2-7; tentative D call: TRBD2 (7 bases). Germline CDR1 is GTSNPN and CDR2 is SVGIG (reference sequence). The V end was cut by 3 bases, the J end by 2 bases, with 11 bases between. This CDR3 spans 13 amino acids. The CDR3 DNA follows: TGTGCCTGGAGGGCGGGGGCCACCTACGAGCAGTACTTC. The encoded protein is CAWRAGATYEQYF. Combining the CDR3 with reference TRBV30 and TRBJ2-7 gives the whole variable domain SQTIHQWPATLVQPVGSPLSLECTVEGTSNPNLYWYRQAAGRGLQLLFYSVGIGQISSEVPQNLSASRPQDRQFILSSKKLLLSDSGFYLCAWRAGATYEQYFGPGTRLTVT.

This rearrangement joins TRBV19 to TRBJ2-2; 7 bases agree with TRBD1. CDR3 length: 13 amino acids. Germline V CDR1 and CDR2: LNHDA, SQIVND (reference sequence). Trimming at V came to 6 bases and at J to 6 bases, leaving 4 bases not matched to a gene. The CDR3 region has the DNA TGTGCCAGTAGCTGGACAGGTCCCGGGGAGCTGTTTTTT. Translation gives CASSWTGPGELFF.

J is TRBJ1-4 and V is TRBV15; no clear D. Trimming cost V 3 bases and J 0 bases, with 11 bases left between them. CDR1 and CDR2 from the germline V gene are LNHNV and YYDKDF (reference sequence). This CDR3 region has 16 residues. CDR3 bases: TGTGCCACCAGCAGTCTCCACAGCGCAACTAATGAAAAACTGTTTTTT. It specifies CATSSLHSATNEKLFF.

The CDR3, as DNA: TGTGCCAGCACCGAACGGGCCAGGTTAGACTATGGCTACACCTTC. This gives the protein CASTERARLDYGYTF. The chain couples TRBV6-6 to TRBJ1-2; D gene ambiguous. Germline V gene lookup returns CDR1 MNHNY and CDR2 SVGAGI (reference sequence). The CDR3 length is 15 residues. Trimming left V 7 bases short and J 3 bases short, with 18 bases between.

The V gene is TRBV6-5, the J gene TRBJ2-5; a possible D gene is TRBD2 (5 bases). The CDR3 totals 15 residues. Germline V CDR1 and CDR2: MNHEY, SVGAGI. V lost 6 bases, J lost 5 bases, and 19 bases lay in between. The CDR3 here is CASRTHSVGAETQYF. In DNA form, the CDR3 reads TGTGCCAGCAGGACTCATAGCGTGGGAGCGGAGACCCAGTACTTC.

The chain has TRBV7-9 and TRBJ1-6; 8 bases line up with TRBD1. After removal of 5 bases from V and 5 bases from J, the junction contained 8 bases not matched to a gene. CDR1 SEHNR and CDR2 FQNEAQ come from the germline V gene (reference sequence). The CDR3 sequence is 16 residues long. The CDR3 DNA reads TGTGCCAGCAGCGCCCAGGGGGCAGGGGATAATTCACCCCTCCACTTT. Its protein product is CASSAQGAGDNSPLHF.

To note about this clone: Other nucleotide sequences from this sample produce the same CDR3. V is TRBV5-8 and J is TRBJ2-3; TRBD1 aligns across 10 bases. The CDR3 totals 15 residues. V was pared by 4 bases and J by 1 base, with 3 bases of the junction left unmatched. Germline V gene data show CDR1 as SGHTS and CDR2 as YDEGEE. The CDR3: CASSPGTGGTDTQYF. The CDR3 bases are TGTGCCAGCAGCCCTGGGACAGGGGGCACAGATACGCAGTATTTT.

The rearrangement uses TRBV9 and TRBJ1-3, with D unclear. V was trimmed by 0 bases and J by 0 bases, leaving 7 bases between them. CDR3 length equals 15 residues. Germline V gene data show CDR1 as SGDLS and CDR2 as YYNGEE. The CDR3 DNA follows: TGTGCCAGCAGCGTAGGACCGAACTCTGGAAACACCATATATTTT. It specifies CASSVGPNSGNTIYF.

This clone was observed a few times. This chain joins TRBV11-2 and TRBJ1-1, with 10 nucleotides matching TRBD1. Germline CDR1 SGHAT, CDR2 FQNNGV. The V segment lost 3 bases and the J segment 0 bases; nucleotides outside the gene matches: 1. CDR3 length: 15 residues. This CDR3 is CASSLTGGLNTEAFF. The CDR3, as DNA: TGTGCCAGCAGCTTGACAGGGGGCCTGAACACTGAAGCTTTCTTT.

This clone was observed a few times. The CDR3 bases are TGCAGCGTTGTTTCGCGGAATTCGATCCGCACCTTC. The encoded protein is CSVVSRNSIRTF. This sequence joins TRBV29-1 and TRBJ1-2, with D unresolved. This CDR3 is built from 12 residues. Deletions cut 4 bases from V and 13 bases from J, with 19 bases between. Germline V lookup: CDR1 SQVTM, CDR2 ANQGSEA.

The genes are TRBV5-1 and TRBJ2-1; perhaps TRBD2 as D (6 bases). Germline CDR1 reads SGHRS; CDR2 reads YFSETQ. With 4 bases removed from V and 4 bases from J, the gap between germline ends came to 9 bases. CDR3 length: 13 amino acids. CDR3 DNA: TGCGCCAGCAGCGAGCGGGCTTACAATGAGCAGTTCTTC. Translation: CASSERAYNEQFF.

The chain recombines TRBV7-2 with TRBJ1-6; a possible D gene is TRBD1 (6 bases). CDR1 is SGHTA and CDR2 is FQGNSA in the germline V gene. CDR3 length: 15 residues. Trimming pared 5 bases from V and 6 bases from J, leaving 14 bases between. The DNA of the CDR3 is TGTGCCAGCAGCGACTCCGGGACAAGTAATTCACCCCTCCACTTT. Translating gives CASSDSGTSNSPLHF.

This chain links TRBV14 with TRBJ2-3; 7 bases line up with TRBD2. This CDR3 has 13 amino acids. Trimming took 4 bases from V and 6 from J; bases not matched to a gene: 4. Germline assignment: CDR1 SGHDN and CDR2 FVKESK. The CDR3 here is CASSPGLRDTQYF. In DNA form, the CDR3 reads TGTGCCAGCAGCCCGGGACTACGGGATACGCAGTATTTT. The full variable domain, its missing parts supplied by reference TRBV14 and TRBJ2-3, is EAGVTQFPSHSVIEKGQTVTLRCDPISGHDNLYWYRRVMGKEIKFLLHFVKESKQDESGMPNNRFLAERTGGTYSTLKVQPAELEDSGVYFCASSPGLRDTQYFGPGTRLTVL.

This clone was seen a handful of times. The chain combines TRBV7-2 with TRBJ1-2; no reliable D call. Germline CDR1 and CDR2: SGHTA and FQGNSA. The CDR3 is 13 residues long. V dropped 1 base and J dropped 4 bases, with 7 bases sitting between them. CDR3 region: CASSLDVLYGYTF. For the CDR3, the DNA is TGTGCCAGCAGCTTAGACGTCCTCTATGGCTACACCTTC.

The chain joins TRBV11-3 to TRBJ1-4; 8 bases align to TRBD1. The V gene's germline CDR1 is SGHNT and CDR2 YENEEA. The trim removed 5 bases at V and 0 bases at J, leaving 11 bases unmatched. The CDR3 consists of 18 residues. The CDR3 DNA is TGTGCCAGCAGCCCGGAGACAGGGGTGGGGGCAACTAATGAAAAACTGTTTTTT. Protein sequence: CASSPETGVGATNEKLFF.

The chain is built from TRBV19 and TRBJ2-6, with D unclear. Germline loops: CDR1 LNHDA, CDR2 SQIVND (reference sequence). CDR3 length equals 14 residues. Trimming removed 8 bases at V and 4 bases at J, with 12 bases between. In nucleotides, the CDR3 is TGTGCCAGTCGTCGGGTTTCGGGGGCCAACGTCCTGACTTTC. Its protein product is CASRRVSGANVLTF.

CDR3 sequence (DNA): TGTGCCAGCAGCCCGGACAGGGTTCAAGACACTGAAGCTTTCTTT. It codes for CASSPDRVQDTEAFF. The chain carries TRBV5-6 and TRBJ1-1; 8 bases match TRBD1. Trimming removed 4 bases from V and 3 bases from J; junction bases left unmatched: 8. This CDR3 region has 15 residues. The germline CDR1 and CDR2 sequences are SGHDT and YYEEEE.

Many counts were recorded for this clone. The V and J genes are TRBV14 and TRBJ1-1; D gene ambiguous. Germline CDR1 and CDR2: SGHDN and FVKESK. V lost 3 bases and J 2 bases, leaving 1 base between the germline ends. CDR3 length: 11 amino acids. Here the CDR3 DNA reads TGTGCCAGCAGCCATAACACTGAAGCTTTCTTT. Protein sequence: CASSHNTEAFF.

The genes are TRBV6-5 and TRBJ1-3; D uncertain. CDR1 MNHEY and CDR2 SVGAGI come from the germline V gene. The CDR3 is 15 residues long. V was pared by 8 bases and J by 0 bases, with 14 bases between. The CDR3 is CASGAGLSSGNTIYF. The CDR3 DNA follows: TGTGCCAGCGGAGCAGGCCTAAGCTCTGGAAACACCATATATTTT.

V is TRBV27 and J is TRBJ1-4; D is uncertain. The germline V gene has CDR1 MNHEY and CDR2 SMNVEV (reference sequence). The CDR3 extends over 15 amino acids. V was pared by 5 bases and J by 7 bases, with 17 bases between. CDR3 residues: CASSTYTAGGEKLFF. CDR3 sequence (DNA): TGTGCCAGCAGTACCTACACGGCCGGCGGTGAAAAACTGTTTTTT.